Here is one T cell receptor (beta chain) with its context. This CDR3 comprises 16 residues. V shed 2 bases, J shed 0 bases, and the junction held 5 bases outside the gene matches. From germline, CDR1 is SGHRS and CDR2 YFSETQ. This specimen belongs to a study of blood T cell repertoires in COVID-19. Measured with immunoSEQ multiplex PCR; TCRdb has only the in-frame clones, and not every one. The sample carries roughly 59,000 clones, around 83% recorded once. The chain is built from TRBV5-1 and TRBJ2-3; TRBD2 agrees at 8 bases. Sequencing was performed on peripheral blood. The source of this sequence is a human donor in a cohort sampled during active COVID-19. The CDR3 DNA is TGCGCCAGCAGCTTTAGGGCTAGCGGGAGCACAGATACGCAGTATTTT. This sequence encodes CASSFRASGSTDTQYF. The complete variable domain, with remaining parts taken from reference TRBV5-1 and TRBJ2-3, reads KAGVTQTPRYLIKTRGQQVTLSCSPISGHRSVSWYQQTPGQGLQFLFEYFSETQRNKGNFPGRFSGRQFSNSRSEMNVSTLELGDSALYLCASSFRASGSTDTQYFGPGTRLTVL.